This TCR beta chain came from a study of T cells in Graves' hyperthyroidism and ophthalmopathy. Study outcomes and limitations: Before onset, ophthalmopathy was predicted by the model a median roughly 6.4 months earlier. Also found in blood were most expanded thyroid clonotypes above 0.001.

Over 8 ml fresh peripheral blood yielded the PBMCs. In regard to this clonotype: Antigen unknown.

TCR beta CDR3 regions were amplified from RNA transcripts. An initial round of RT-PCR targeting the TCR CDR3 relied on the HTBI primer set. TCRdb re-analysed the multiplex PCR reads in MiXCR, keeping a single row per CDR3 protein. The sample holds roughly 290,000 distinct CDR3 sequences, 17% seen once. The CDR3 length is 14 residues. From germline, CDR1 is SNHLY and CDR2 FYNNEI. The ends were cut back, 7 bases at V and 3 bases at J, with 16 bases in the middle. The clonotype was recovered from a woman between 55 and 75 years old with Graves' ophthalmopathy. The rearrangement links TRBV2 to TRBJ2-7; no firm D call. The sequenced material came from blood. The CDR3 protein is CASNNPLRYYEQYF. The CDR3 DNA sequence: TGTGCCAGCAACAACCCCCTCCGATACTACGAGCAGTACTTC.